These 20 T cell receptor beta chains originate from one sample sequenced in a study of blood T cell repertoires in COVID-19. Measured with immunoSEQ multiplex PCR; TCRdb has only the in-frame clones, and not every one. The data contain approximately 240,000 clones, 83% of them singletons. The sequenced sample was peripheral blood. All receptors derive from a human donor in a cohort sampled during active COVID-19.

The CDR3, as DNA: TGTGCCAGCCTAATAAACACTGAAGCTTTCTTT. This encodes CASLINTEAFF. The rearrangement uses TRBV28 and TRBJ1-1; D gene ambiguous. V was trimmed by 8 bases and J by 2 bases, leaving 6 bases between them. CDR1 is MDHEN, CDR2 SYDVKM, per germline. This CDR3 spans 11 amino acids.

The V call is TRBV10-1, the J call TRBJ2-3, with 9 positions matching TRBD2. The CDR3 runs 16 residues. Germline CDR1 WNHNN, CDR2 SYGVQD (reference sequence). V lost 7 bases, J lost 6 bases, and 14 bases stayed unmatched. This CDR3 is CASNRLAGYIGDTQYF. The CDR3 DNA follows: TGCGCCAGCAACCGTCTAGCGGGATACATAGGGGATACGCAGTATTTT.

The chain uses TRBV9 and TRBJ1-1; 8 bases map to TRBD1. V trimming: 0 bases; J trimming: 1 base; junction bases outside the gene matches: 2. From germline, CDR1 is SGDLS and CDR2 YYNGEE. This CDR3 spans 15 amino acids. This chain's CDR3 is CASSVGGQENTEAFF. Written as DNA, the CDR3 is TGTGCCAGCAGCGTAGGGGGACAGGAGAACACTGAAGCTTTCTTT.

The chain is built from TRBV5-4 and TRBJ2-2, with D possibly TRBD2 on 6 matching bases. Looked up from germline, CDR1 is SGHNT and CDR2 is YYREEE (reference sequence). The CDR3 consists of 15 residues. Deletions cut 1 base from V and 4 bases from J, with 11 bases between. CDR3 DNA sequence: TGTGCCAGCAGCTTGTCCATGGGGGGCACCGGGGAGCTGTTTTTT. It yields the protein CASSLSMGGTGELFF.

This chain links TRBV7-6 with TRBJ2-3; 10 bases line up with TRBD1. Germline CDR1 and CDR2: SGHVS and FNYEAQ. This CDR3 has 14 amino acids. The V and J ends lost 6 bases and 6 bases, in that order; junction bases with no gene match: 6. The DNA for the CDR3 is TGTGCCAGCAGTTCGGGACAGGGGTGGGATACGCAGTATTTT. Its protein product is CASSSGQGWDTQYF.

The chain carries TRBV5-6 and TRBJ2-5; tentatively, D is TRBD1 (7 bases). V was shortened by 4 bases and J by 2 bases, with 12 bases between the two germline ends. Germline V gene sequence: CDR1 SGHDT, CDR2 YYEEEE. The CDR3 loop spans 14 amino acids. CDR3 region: CASSHQGGQETQYF. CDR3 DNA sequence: TGTGCCAGCAGCCACCAGGGGGGTCAAGAGACCCAGTACTTC.

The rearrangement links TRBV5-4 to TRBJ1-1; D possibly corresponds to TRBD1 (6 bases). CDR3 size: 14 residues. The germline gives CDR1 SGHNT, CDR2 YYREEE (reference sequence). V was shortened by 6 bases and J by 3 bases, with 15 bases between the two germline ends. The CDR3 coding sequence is TGTGCCAGCATCGGATTCAGGGGACACACTGAAGCTTTCTTT. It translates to CASIGFRGHTEAFF. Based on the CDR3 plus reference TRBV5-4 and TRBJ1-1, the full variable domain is ETGVTQSPTHLIKTRGQQVTLRCSSQSGHNTVSWYQQALGQGPQFIFQYYREEENGRGNFPPRFSGLQFPNYSSELNVNALELDDSALYLCASIGFRGHTEAFFGQGTRLTVV.

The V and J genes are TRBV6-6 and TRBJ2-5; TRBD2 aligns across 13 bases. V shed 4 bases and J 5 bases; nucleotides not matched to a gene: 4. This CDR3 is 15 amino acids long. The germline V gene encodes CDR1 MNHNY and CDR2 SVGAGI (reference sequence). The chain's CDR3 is CASSSRTSGGETQYF. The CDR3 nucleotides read TGTGCCAGCAGTTCCCGGACTAGCGGGGGCGAGACCCAGTACTTC.

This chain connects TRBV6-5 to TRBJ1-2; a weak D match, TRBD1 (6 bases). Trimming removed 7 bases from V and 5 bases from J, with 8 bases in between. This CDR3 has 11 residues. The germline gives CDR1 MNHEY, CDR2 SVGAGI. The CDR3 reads CASKQGYGYTF. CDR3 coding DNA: TGTGCCAGCAAACAGGGATATGGCTACACCTTC.

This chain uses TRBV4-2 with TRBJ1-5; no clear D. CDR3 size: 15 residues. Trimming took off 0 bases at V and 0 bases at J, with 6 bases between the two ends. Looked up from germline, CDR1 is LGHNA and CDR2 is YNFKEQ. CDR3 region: CASSQDLSSNQPQHF. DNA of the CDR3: TGTGCCAGCAGCCAAGATCTTAGTAGCAATCAGCCCCAGCATTTT.

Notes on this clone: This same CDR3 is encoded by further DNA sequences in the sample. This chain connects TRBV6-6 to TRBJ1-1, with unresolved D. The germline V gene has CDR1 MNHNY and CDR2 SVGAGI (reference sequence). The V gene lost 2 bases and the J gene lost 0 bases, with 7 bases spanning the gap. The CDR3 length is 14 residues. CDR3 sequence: CASSYDRMNTEAFF. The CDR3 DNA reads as TGTGCCAGCAGTTACGATAGAATGAACACTGAAGCTTTCTTT.

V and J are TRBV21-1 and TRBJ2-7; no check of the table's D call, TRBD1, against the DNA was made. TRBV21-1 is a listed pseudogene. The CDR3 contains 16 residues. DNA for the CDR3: TGTGCCAGCAGCAAATCTACGCCAGGGTGCTCCTACGAGCAGTACTTC. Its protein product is CASSKSTPGCSYEQYF.

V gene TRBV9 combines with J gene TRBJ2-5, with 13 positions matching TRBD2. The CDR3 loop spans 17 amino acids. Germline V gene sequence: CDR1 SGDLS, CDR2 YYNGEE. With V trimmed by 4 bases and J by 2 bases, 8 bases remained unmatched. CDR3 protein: CASSPGLAGEGQETQYF. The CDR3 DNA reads TGTGCCAGCAGCCCCGGACTAGCGGGAGAAGGTCAAGAGACCCAGTACTTC.

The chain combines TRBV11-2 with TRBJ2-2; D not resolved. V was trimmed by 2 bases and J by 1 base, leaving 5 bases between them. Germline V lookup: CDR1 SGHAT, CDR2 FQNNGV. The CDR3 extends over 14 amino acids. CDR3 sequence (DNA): TGTGCCAGCAGCTTACCAGTGAACACCGGGGAGCTGTTTTTT. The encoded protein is CASSLPVNTGELFF.

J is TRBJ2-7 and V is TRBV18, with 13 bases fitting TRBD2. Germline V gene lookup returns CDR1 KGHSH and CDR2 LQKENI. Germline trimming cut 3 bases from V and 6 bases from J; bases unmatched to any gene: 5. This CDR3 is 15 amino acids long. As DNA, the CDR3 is TGTGCCAGCTCACCTACTAGCGGGGGGGCCTCCGAGCAGTACTTC. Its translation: CASSPTSGGASEQYF.

CDR3 amino acids: CASSQGTSGRINEQFF. Written as DNA, the CDR3 is TGTGCCAGCAGCCAAGGGACTAGCGGGAGGATCAATGAGCAGTTCTTC. The chain uses TRBV3-1 (or the pseudogene TRBV3-2) and TRBJ2-1; 14 bases line up with TRBD2. Germline CDR1 reads LGHDT; CDR2 reads YNNKEL (reference sequence). There are 16 residues in the CDR3. J lost 6 bases, V lost 1 base, and 2 bases had no gene match.

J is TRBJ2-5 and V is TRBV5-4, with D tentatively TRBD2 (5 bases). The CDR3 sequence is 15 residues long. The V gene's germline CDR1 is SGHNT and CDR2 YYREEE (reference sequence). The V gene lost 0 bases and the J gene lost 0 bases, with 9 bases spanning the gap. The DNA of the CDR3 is TGTGCCAGCAGCTTGGAGCGGAGATACCAAGAGACCCAGTACTTC. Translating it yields CASSLERRYQETQYF. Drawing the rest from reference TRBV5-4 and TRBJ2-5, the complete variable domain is ETGVTQSPTHLIKTRGQQVTLRCSSQSGHNTVSWYQQALGQGPQFIFQYYREEENGRGNFPPRFSGLQFPNYSSELNVNALELDDSALYLCASSLERRYQETQYFGPGTRLLVL.

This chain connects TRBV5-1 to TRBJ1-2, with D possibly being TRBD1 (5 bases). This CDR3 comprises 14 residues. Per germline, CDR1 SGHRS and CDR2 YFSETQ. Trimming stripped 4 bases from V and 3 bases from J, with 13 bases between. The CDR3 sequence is CASSAEATDYGYTF. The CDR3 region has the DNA TGCGCCAGCAGCGCAGAAGCGACAGACTATGGCTACACCTTC.

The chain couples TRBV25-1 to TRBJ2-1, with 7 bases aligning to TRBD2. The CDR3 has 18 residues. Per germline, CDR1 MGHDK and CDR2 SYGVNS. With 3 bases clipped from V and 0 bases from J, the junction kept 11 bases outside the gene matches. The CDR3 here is CASSEGIREAYSYNEQFF. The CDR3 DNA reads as TGTGCCAGCAGTGAGGGTATCCGGGAGGCCTACTCCTACAATGAGCAGTTCTTC. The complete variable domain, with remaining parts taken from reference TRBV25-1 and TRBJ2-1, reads EADIYQTPRYLVIGTGKKITLECSQTMGHDKMYWYQQDPGMELHLIHYSYGVNSTEKGDLSSESTVSRIRTEHFPLTLESARPSHTSQYLCASSEGIREAYSYNEQFFGPGTRLTVL.

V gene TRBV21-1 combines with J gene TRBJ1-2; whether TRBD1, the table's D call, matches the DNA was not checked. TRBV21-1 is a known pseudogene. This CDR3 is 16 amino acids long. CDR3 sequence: CASSNHLQGAKGGYTF. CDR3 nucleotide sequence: TGTGCCAGCAGCAATCACCTACAGGGGGCGAAAGGGGGCTACACCTTC.